The 30 T cell receptor beta chains listed next were all sequenced from one sample in a study of Graves' ophthalmopathy and Graves' hyperthyroidism. The sequenced template was RNA, covering the TCR beta CDR3 region. RT-PCR with HTBI primers came first, then second-round multiplex PCR. TCRdb reprocessed the multiplex PCR reads with MiXCR, giving one entry per CDR3 protein. Found here are over a million distinct CDR3 sequences, about 36% of them singletons; the top ten hold around 10%. The specimen sequenced was peripheral blood or thyroid tissue (not recorded which). The receptors come from an adult man with Graves' hyperthyroidism.

The rearrangement uses TRBV15 and TRBJ1-2; tentative D call: TRBD1 (5 bases). The CDR3 consists of 16 residues. From germline, CDR1 is LNHNV and CDR2 YYDKDF (reference sequence). Deletions cut 0 bases from V and 0 bases from J, with 11 bases between. The CDR3 DNA sequence: TGTGCCACCAGCAGAGATAGGGGAGTCTCTAACTATGGCTACACCTTC. Translating gives CATSRDRGVSNYGYTF.

There are many counts of this clonotype. The CDR3 sequence: CASSLVTGRRNEKLFF. The CDR3 DNA follows: TGTGCCAGCAGCTTAGTAACTGGCAGAAGAAATGAAAAACTGTTTTTT. The rearrangement uses TRBV7-2 and TRBJ1-4; D remains ambiguous. The CDR3 sequence is 16 residues long. Germline V lookup: CDR1 SGHTA, CDR2 FQGNSA. The V and J ends lost 1 base and 5 bases respectively, with 14 bases between them.

The chain combines TRBV19 with TRBJ1-5; weak D call: TRBD1 (5 bases). The CDR3 consists of 15 residues. Per germline, CDR1 LNHDA and CDR2 SQIVND (reference sequence). Between the trimmed V and J ends, which lost 9 bases and 6 bases, there was a span of 21 bases. The CDR3 region is CASSVSGSGPQPQHF. The CDR3 DNA reads TGTGCCAGCAGTGTGAGCGGGTCAGGGCCTCAGCCCCAGCATTTT.

This clonotype was counted between two and nine times. The CDR3 reads CASSPFSRNTEAFF. The CDR3 coding sequence is TGTGCCAGCAGCCCCTTCTCTAGGAACACTGAAGCTTTCTTT. This chain joins TRBV3-1 and TRBJ1-1; D uncertain. This CDR3 has 14 amino acids. Germline CDR1 LGHDT, CDR2 YNNKEL (reference sequence). V lost 4 bases to trimming and J lost 1 base, with 10 bases between them.

The chain employs TRBV10-3 and TRBJ1-2; maybe TRBD1 (5 bases). There are 13 residues in the CDR3. Germline lookup yields CDR1 ENHRY and CDR2 SYGVKD. Trimming removed 10 bases at V and 8 bases at J, with 20 bases between. The CDR3 loop is CASGPGTRIGYTF. In DNA form, the CDR3 reads TGTGCCAGCGGTCCCGGGACCCGAATAGGCTACACCTTC.

This clonotype was picked up many times. The J gene is TRBJ2-5, the V gene TRBV11-2; D remains unclear. This CDR3 region has 15 residues. V was clipped by 3 bases and J by 0 bases, with 11 bases between them. Germline CDR1 is SGHAT and CDR2 is FQNNGV. CDR3 nucleotides: TGTGCCAGCAGCTTTGATAACGCCTACCAAGAGACCCAGTACTTC. Translation gives CASSFDNAYQETQYF.

This clonotype showed up many times. The chain couples TRBV19 to TRBJ1-1; D perhaps matches TRBD1 (5 bases). Germline V gene sequence: CDR1 LNHDA, CDR2 SQIVND (reference sequence). CDR3 length: 16 residues. The ends were cut back, 0 bases at V and 0 bases at J, with 11 bases in the middle. CDR3 coding DNA: TGTGCCAGTAGTATAGATCTTGGGGCCATGAACACTGAAGCTTTCTTT. Protein sequence: CASSIDLGAMNTEAFF.

The chain combines TRBV7-6 with TRBJ2-7; D not certain. Trimming cost V 5 bases and J 1 base, with 15 bases left between them. This CDR3 is built from 15 residues. CDR1 and CDR2 (germline): SGHVS, FNYEAQ. The CDR3 loop is CASSATRIGSYEQYF. The CDR3 DNA follows: TGTGCCAGCAGCGCGACAAGGATTGGGTCCTACGAGCAGTACTTC.

This clonotype was recorded a few times. Compared with germline, one end of the junction differs, possibly owing to a read error. CDR3 nucleotide sequence: TGTGCCAGCAGTTTCAGGGGACTGAGATTAGAAGCGAACACTGAAGCTTTCTTT. This translates into CASSFRGLRLEANTEAFF. The chain recombines TRBV10-3 with TRBJ1-1; possible D gene TRBD1, 6 bases. This CDR3 contains 18 residues. Germline CDR1 is ENHRY and CDR2 is SYGVKD.

The rearrangement links TRBV4-3 to TRBJ2-7, with D maybe TRBD1 (6 bases). CDR1 is LGHNA, CDR2 YSLEER, per germline. This CDR3 is built from 17 residues. V was cut by 1 base and J by 2 bases, with 18 bases left in between. CDR3 region: CASSQGFGQGLAYEQYF. The DNA for the CDR3 is TGCGCCAGCAGCCAAGGATTCGGTCAGGGGTTAGCCTACGAGCAGTACTTC.

The chain joins TRBV12-3 or TRBV12-4 to TRBJ2-7; tentatively, D is TRBD1 or TRBD2 (5 bases each). CDR3 length: 13 residues. Trimming pared 9 bases from V and 3 bases from J, leaving 15 bases between. The CDR3 DNA is TGTGCCAGTAACCGGGACCTACTCTACGAGCAGTACTTC. Amino acids: CASNRDLLYEQYF.

This clonotype was detected ten times or more. The chain employs TRBV11-2 and TRBJ2-5; TRBD2 might be the D (5 bases). The CDR3 totals 12 residues. The germline V gene has CDR1 SGHAT and CDR2 FQNNGV. Trimming pared 3 bases from V and 7 bases from J, leaving 9 bases between. The CDR3 DNA reads as TGTGCCAGCAGCTTTGGTGGAGGGACCCAGTACTTC. As protein: CASSFGGGTQYF.

Concerning this clonotype itself: It may be a read error: a sequence one base away is much more abundant. The chain couples TRBV5-1 to TRBJ1-6; D is ambiguous. The CDR3 is 13 amino acids. Germline CDR1 is SGHRS and CDR2 is YFSETQ. Trimming removed 3 bases from V and 3 bases from J, with 4 bases in between. The CDR3 loop reads CASSCNYNSPLHF. The CDR3 DNA reads as TGCGCCAGCAGCTGCAACTATAATTCACCCCTCCACTTT.

This CDR3 reads CATSPDAGQYYEQYF. CDR3 in DNA: TGTGCCACCAGCCCCGATGCGGGTCAGTATTACGAGCAGTACTTC. The chain joins TRBV15 to TRBJ2-7, with a weak D call TRBD2 (5 bases). The CDR3 covers 15 residues. Trimming cost V 5 bases and J 4 bases, with 18 bases left between them. Germline V lookup: CDR1 LNHNV, CDR2 YYDKDF (reference sequence).

The V gene is TRBV29-1, the J gene TRBJ2-7; 7 nucleotides match TRBD2. Germline CDR1 is SQVTM and CDR2 is ANQGSEA. This CDR3 is built from 16 residues. With V trimmed by 4 bases and J by 4 bases, 16 bases remained unmatched. The CDR3 DNA follows: TGCAGCGTTGCCCCGGGGGTAGGGCGGGAGAGGTACGAGCAGTACTTC. The encoded protein is CSVAPGVGRERYEQYF.

The gene calls are TRBV20-1 and TRBJ2-6; 7 bases fit TRBD2. Germline assignment: CDR1 DFQATT and CDR2 SNEGSKA (reference sequence). This CDR3 contains 16 residues. Germline trimming cut 6 bases from V and 0 bases from J; bases unmatched to any gene: 8. The CDR3 nucleotides are TGCAGTGCCGGGGATACGGGAGGCTCTGGGGCCAACGTCCTGACTTTC. As protein: CSAGDTGGSGANVLTF.

This clonotype has a handful of counts. This rearrangement joins TRBV7-2 to TRBJ1-6, with D tentatively TRBD1 (6 bases). The CDR3 runs 14 residues. Germline-derived CDR1 and CDR2 are SGHTA and FQGNSA. Trimming shortened V by 7 bases and J by 7 bases, and 14 bases separated the two germline ends. DNA for the CDR3: TGTGCCAGCACTGGTAGGGGGAGGAATTCACCCCTCCACTTT. Translated, it gives CASTGRGRNSPLHF.

The chain is built from TRBV6-5 and TRBJ1-2; maybe TRBD1 (5 bases). Per germline, CDR1 MNHEY and CDR2 SVGAGI. The germline V and J ends were trimmed by 7 bases and 3 bases, with 15 bases remaining between them. The CDR3 runs to 14 residues. CDR3 amino acids: CASKSGGDDYGYTF. CDR3 DNA sequence: TGTGCCAGCAAGTCGGGAGGGGACGACTATGGCTACACCTTC.

On this clonotype itself: This may be a read error: a much more frequent sequence differs by one nucleotide. V usage is TRBV20-1 and J usage is TRBJ2-6, with no clear D. Germline CDR1 is DFQATT and CDR2 is SNEGSKA (reference sequence). The CDR3 totals 16 residues. The CDR3 DNA reads as TGCAGTGCTGGAGATCTAAGGAATACTGGGGCCAACGTCCTGACTTTC. This gives the protein CSAGDLRNTGANVLTF.

Written as DNA, the CDR3 is TGTGCCAGCAGCGGCCAGGGTGGGGGACTAGGTCCCTACGAGCAGTACTTC. This gives the protein CASSGQGGGLGPYEQYF. The V and J genes are TRBV7-3 and TRBJ2-7; 8 nucleotides agree with TRBD2. The CDR3 contains 17 residues. Germline values: CDR1 SGHTA, CDR2 FQGTGA. The trim removed 5 bases at V and 2 bases at J, leaving 14 bases unmatched.

Ten or more counts support this clonotype. The V and J genes are TRBV7-9 and TRBJ1-5, with D possibly being TRBD1 (6 bases). Germline V CDR1 and CDR2: SEHNR, FQNEAQ (reference sequence). This CDR3 has 13 residues. V lost 2 bases and J 8 bases, leaving 10 bases between the germline ends. The CDR3 protein is CASSLTGREPQHF. The CDR3 DNA reads TGTGCCAGCAGCTTAACAGGGCGGGAGCCCCAGCATTTT.

This clonotype was observed a handful of times. This chain links TRBV5-1 with TRBJ2-5; D is uncertain. This CDR3 is built from 13 residues. Germline CDR1 is SGHRS and CDR2 is YFSETQ. The V end lost 0 bases, the J end lost 4 bases, and 7 bases lay between the germline ends. CDR3 region: CASSLETAETQYF. DNA of the CDR3: TGCGCCAGCAGCTTGGAAACAGCAGAGACCCAGTACTTC.

The CDR3 loop is CASSYSPGNQPQHF. The CDR3 DNA sequence: TGTGCCAGCAGTTACTCTCCTGGGAATCAGCCCCAGCATTTT. The rearrangement links TRBV6-2 or TRBV6-3 to TRBJ1-5; no reliable D call. Germline values: CDR1 MNHEY, CDR2 SVGEGT. V gave up 0 bases and J gave up 4 bases, with 7 bases separating them. This CDR3 is 14 amino acids long.

This chain links TRBV7-8 with TRBJ1-1; no clear D. Trimming cost V 7 bases and J 2 bases, with 14 bases left between them. CDR3 length equals 14 residues. Germline CDR1 and CDR2: SGHVS and FQNEAQ. The CDR3 here is CASTRTLRNTEAFF. CDR3 nucleotides: TGTGCCAGCACCCGGACTCTGAGAAACACTGAAGCTTTCTTT.

This clonotype was seen a few times. The chain combines TRBV3-1 with TRBJ2-7, with TRBD1 matching over 9 bases. The CDR3 consists of 15 residues. CDR1 LGHDT and CDR2 YNNKEL come from the germline V gene (reference sequence). Trimming took 1 base from V and 3 from J; bases not matched to a gene: 4. DNA of the CDR3: TGTGCCAGCAGCCAAGTCCGGGACAGGGTCTACGAGCAGTACTTC. Residues: CASSQVRDRVYEQYF.

In this sample, this clonotype turned up many times. The rearrangement links TRBV20-1 to TRBJ2-5, with 14 bases identical to TRBD2. The ends lost 5 bases at V and 5 bases at J; junction bases unmatched: 4. The CDR3 consists of 14 residues. The germline CDR1 and CDR2 sequences are DFQATT and SNEGSKA (reference sequence). This CDR3 is CSAGLAGGHETQYF. CDR3 nucleotide sequence: TGCAGTGCTGGACTAGCGGGAGGCCACGAGACCCAGTACTTC.

This clonotype was recorded at least ten times. This chain joins TRBV19 and TRBJ1-1, with 9 bases lining up with TRBD1. V shed 8 bases, J shed 0 bases, and the junction held 10 bases outside the gene matches. The CDR3 is made up of 16 amino acids. CDR1 is LNHDA and CDR2 is SQIVND in the germline V gene (reference sequence). The CDR3 is CASSGTGLEMNTEAFF. CDR3 coding DNA: TGTGCCAGTTCCGGGACAGGGCTCGAAATGAACACTGAAGCTTTCTTT.

The rearrangement uses TRBV7-3 and TRBJ2-1; no definite D call. CDR1 and CDR2 from the germline V gene are SGHTA and FQGTGA. This CDR3 has 13 residues. Trimming shortened V by 5 bases and J by 10 bases, and 15 bases separated the two germline ends. The DNA for the CDR3 is TGTGCCAGCAGCCTCCCCGAAGGTCGGGAGCAGTTCTTC. Translating gives CASSLPEGREQFF.

The J gene is TRBJ1-2, the V gene TRBV7-2, with D perhaps TRBD1 (6 bases). This CDR3 comprises 16 residues. V was shortened by 8 bases and J by 2 bases, with 21 bases between the two germline ends. Germline V gene data show CDR1 as SGHTA and CDR2 as FQGNSA. For the CDR3, the DNA is TGTGCCAGCCGTGCTCCCGACCAGGGGACCAACTATGGCTACACCTTC. Amino acid sequence: CASRAPDQGTNYGYTF.

The gene calls are TRBV7-9 and TRBJ1-2; 11 nucleotides agree with TRBD1. V shed 5 bases, J shed 6 bases, and the junction held 5 bases outside the gene matches. The CDR3 is 14 residues long. Germline values: CDR1 SEHNR, CDR2 FQNEAQ (reference sequence). The CDR3 nucleotides read TGTGCCAGCAGCCAGGGACAGGGGGAAGATGGCTACACCTTC. Its translation: CASSQGQGEDGYTF.